Here is one TCR beta chain with its context. Antigen: not known. This entry is derived from a study of shared clonotypes between healthy human individuals. General study points: The represented genetic and exposure-history diversity was limited by the small number of donors. Estimated clonotype richness was generally higher in naive than memory subsets. Non-shared clonotypes displayed generation probabilities falling below those of clonotypes present in all four donors.

Each sorted subset replicate got 200 ng genomic DNA, tens of thousands of genomes. Assay: immunoSEQ multiplex PCR; the TCRdb copy retains only in-frame clones and omits some. The sample consists of about 1,800,000 clones, about 95% of them appearing once. Trimming took off 1 base at V and 7 bases at J, with 17 bases between the two ends. Germline V CDR1 and CDR2: SGHAT, FQNNGV. The CDR3 covers 17 residues. The naive CD8 population came from CD45RO-negative cells selected for CCR7, without terminally differentiated effector memory CD45RA+ cells. Sequenced sample: naive CD8+ T cells sorted from blood. The chain is built from TRBV11-2 and TRBJ1-6; D gene unclear. The clonotype was recovered from a man between 18 and 35 years old in good health. The CDR3 nucleotides are TGTGCCAGCAGCTTAGGAACCCCATACGGGCCGAATTCACCCCTCCACTTT. Translation gives CASSLGTPYGPNSPLHF.